Reported below is one TCR beta chain. This specimen belongs to a study of shared clonotypes between healthy human individuals. In the study overall: Each donor's CD4 naive and CD4 memory cells filled three plates apiece, CD8 naive two, and CD8 memory one.

As processed by the authors: ImmunoSEQ gave junction-only sequences without quality scores, so filtering differed. The data were produced by immunoSEQ multiplex PCR, yet TCRdb's version contains in-frame clones alone and is incomplete. Clone size and V and J calls were adopted from that table, with D and trimming inferred from the DNA. Among about 1.5 million clones listed, around 95% were seen once. CDR3 length: 15 residues. After removal of 4 bases from V and 7 bases from J, the junction contained 8 bases not matched to a gene. Per the germline V gene, CDR1 is SNHLY and CDR2 is FYNNEI. Source material: naive CD4+ T cells sorted from blood. Subset described: CD45RA+ positively selected. The rearrangement links TRBV2 to TRBJ1-4; TRBD1 agrees at 8 bases. This sequence originates from a man aged 25 to 45 in good health. The CDR3 protein is CASSVPGTGREKLFF. The CDR3 DNA sequence: TGTGCCAGCAGTGTCCCGGGGACAGGACGTGAAAAACTGTTTTTT.